This T cell receptor beta chain was captured in a study of CXCR3-negative and CXCR3-positive naive CD8 T cells (dated by TCRdb to the late 2010s). Regarding the study in general: In total, 130 million to 150 million TRB reads were obtained, or roughly 1.5 +/- 0.3 million reads per library. Data from under 12 donors, pooled across two independent experiments, went into the diversity and physicochemical repertoire analyses. Naive subsets from about 5 donors and memory cells from 3 donors were included in the TRBV-TRBJ cluster analysis.

CDR1 and CDR2, looked up from the germline V gene, are SGHTA and FQGNSA. From the cysteine up to the phenylalanine, the CDR3 has a length of 15 residues. Nucleotide data are not available. Each CD8+ T cell subset was flow-sorted in triplicate, with some 300,000 cells per subset placed directly into RLT lysis buffer. Naive CD8+ T cells were defined stringently as CD45RO-CCR7+CD27+CD95- to exclude memory contaminants. Peripheral blood mononuclear cells were isolated from buffy coats using standard density gradient centrifugation. Naive CXCR3-negative and CXCR3-positive CD8+ T cells were flow-sorted using a FACSAria III. An RNeasy Mini Kit was used to extract total RNA from the sorted cells. Instrument on record: NextSeq 550. The Human TCR Profiling Kit (MiLaboratory) was used to make UMI-labeled 5' RACE TRB cDNA libraries. The full amount of extracted RNA was used for cDNA synthesis, and the full amount of resulting cDNA was used for PCR amplification. Libraries were prepared in parallel with an identical number of PCR cycles. The source study handled its data this way. With a requirement of at least two reads per UMI, MIGEC and MiXCR extracted about 48,000 +/- 9,800 unique UMI-labeled TRB cDNA molecules per library. On average, approximately 40,000 +/- 10,000 functional in-frame TRB CDR3 nucleotide clonotypes lacking stop codons were found per library. After each sample was downsampled to 5000 UMI-labeled TRB molecules, VDJtools was used to calculate diversity metrics such as normalized Shannon-Wiener and Chao1. VDJtools computed clonotype-size-weighted physicochemical properties of the central five CDR3 residues: interaction energy, strength, volume and Kidera factor 4. Reads reprocessed by TCRdb are summarized as one entry per CDR3 protein sequence, and DNA is absent. None of the V and J calls come from the authors' own analysis; TCRdb made them. The sample table gives approximately 6,300 distinct CDR3 sequences. About 1.7% of the sample comes from the top ten.

Beyond this particular receptor, the publication reports: Because surface CD5, which is linked to self-reactivity in mice, was comparable between the naive subsets, TCR interaction strength was also inferred from TRB CDR3 physicochemical properties. Repertoire diversity was comparably high in both naive subsets but much lower in memory CD8+ T cells. Similar TRBV-TRBJ usage was shown by naive CXCR3-negative and CXCR3-positive cells from the same donor, whereas distinct patterns were shown by memory cells. Freshly isolated PBMCs were used for most assays because CXCR3 expression went down partially after cryopreservation. Compared with CXCR3-negative naive cells, CXCR3-positive naive cells had TRB CDR3s with higher hydrophobicity (lower Kidera factor 4), lower energy, and higher strength and volume indices.

No count is logged; frequency rates this clonotype as medium-sized (0.01 to 0.1%). Its antigen has not been determined. The V gene is TRBV7-2 and the J gene is TRBJ2-3; TCRdb outputs TRBD1, but without DNA this stays unchecked. This sequence was found in a human donor in good health. Some clones in this sample may be carry-over from other donors' samples. Specimen: naive CXCR3- CD8+ T cells from blood. Read against the paper, the sample's cell subset or site label means: CD45RO-CCR7+CD27+CD95- naive CD8+ T cells lacking CXCR3 (TNR3-). The CDR3 reads CASSWARQGTDTQYF.